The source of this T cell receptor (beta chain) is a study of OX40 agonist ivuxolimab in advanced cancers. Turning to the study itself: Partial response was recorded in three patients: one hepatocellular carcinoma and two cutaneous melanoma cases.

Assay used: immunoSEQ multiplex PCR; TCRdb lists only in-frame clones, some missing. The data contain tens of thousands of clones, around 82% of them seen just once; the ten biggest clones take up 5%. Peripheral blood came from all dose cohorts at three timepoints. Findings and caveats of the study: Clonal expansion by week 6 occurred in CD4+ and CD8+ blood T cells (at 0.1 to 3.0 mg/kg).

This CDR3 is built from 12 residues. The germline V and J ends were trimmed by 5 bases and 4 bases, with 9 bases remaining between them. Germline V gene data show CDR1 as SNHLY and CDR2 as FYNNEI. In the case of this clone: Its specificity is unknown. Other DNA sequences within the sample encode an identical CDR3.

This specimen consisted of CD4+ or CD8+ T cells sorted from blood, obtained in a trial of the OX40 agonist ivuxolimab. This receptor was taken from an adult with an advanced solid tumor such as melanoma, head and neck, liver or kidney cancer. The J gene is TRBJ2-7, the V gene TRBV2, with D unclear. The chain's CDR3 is CASSTDAYEQYF. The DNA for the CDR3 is TGTGCCAGCAGTACGGACGCTTACGAGCAGTACTTC.